Shown below are 12 T cell receptor beta chains from a single sample sequenced in a study of control samples from healthy donors and cancer patients. The table came from immunoSEQ multiplex PCR; TCRdb's copy has only in-frame clones and leaves some out. This sample has about 190,000 clones; 91% occur once, and the top ten carry roughly 1.9%. The sequenced material came from blood. These receptors came from a man younger than 45 in good health.

The chain is built from TRBV11-2 and TRBJ2-2; D uncertain. The germline gives CDR1 SGHAT, CDR2 FQNNGV. The CDR3 contains 14 residues. V lost 3 bases, J lost 0 bases, and 5 bases lay in between. The CDR3 loop is CASSLGPNTGELFF. CDR3 nucleotides: TGTGCCAGCAGCTTGGGTCCGAACACCGGGGAGCTGTTTTTT.

The CDR3 protein is CASTGGTEAFF. In DNA form, the CDR3 reads TGTGCCAGCACAGGGGGAACTGAAGCTTTCTTT. The J gene is TRBJ1-1, the V gene TRBV6-6; 7 nucleotides agree with TRBD1. The CDR3 covers 11 residues. The V gene end was trimmed by 7 bases and the J gene end by 5 bases; junction bases not matched to a gene: 1. Germline loops: CDR1 MNHNY, CDR2 SVGAGI (reference sequence).

The sample holds a few counts of this clone. This chain links TRBV4-1 with TRBJ2-7; D is perhaps TRBD2 (6 bases). Per the germline V gene, CDR1 is MGHRA and CDR2 is YSYEKL. This CDR3 is 14 amino acids long. Trimming took off 1 base at V and 8 bases at J, with 15 bases between the two ends. The CDR3 region is CASSQAGDPTKQYF. The CDR3, as DNA: TGCGCCAGCAGCCAAGCGGGGGACCCTACGAAGCAGTACTTC.

The V call is TRBV27, the J call TRBJ1-6; tentative D call: TRBD1 (6 bases). The CDR3 sequence is 14 residues long. Germline values: CDR1 MNHEY, CDR2 SMNVEV (reference sequence). V was trimmed by 6 bases and J by 5 bases, leaving 11 bases between them. The DNA for the CDR3 is TGTGCCAGCAGCCCCGACAGGAATAATTCACCCCTCCACTTT. It encodes CASSPDRNNSPLHF.

The chain has TRBV5-1 and TRBJ2-1, with D perhaps TRBD1 (6 bases). CDR3 length: 15 amino acids. V gave up 4 bases and J gave up 0 bases, with 11 bases separating them. CDR1 SGHRS and CDR2 YFSETQ come from the germline V gene. CDR3: CASSPTGSSYNEQFF. DNA of the CDR3: TGCGCCAGCAGCCCTACAGGGTCCTCCTACAATGAGCAGTTCTTC.

The chain employs TRBV19 and TRBJ1-2; D may be TRBD1 (5 bases). The CDR3 is 15 amino acids. V gave up 7 bases and J gave up 4 bases, with 19 bases separating them. Germline V gene lookup returns CDR1 LNHDA and CDR2 SQIVND (reference sequence). The CDR3 protein is CASKEGPWISYGYTF. CDR3 nucleotide sequence: TGTGCCAGTAAAGAGGGGCCGTGGATTTCCTATGGCTACACCTTC.

A word on this clone: The sample contains more than one DNA sequence encoding this CDR3. The CDR3 coding sequence is TGCGCCAGCAGCTTGGAGGGAACACCCTACGAGCAGTACTTC. It is translated as CASSLEGTPYEQYF. The chain combines TRBV5-1 with TRBJ2-7; the D is unclear. Trimming pared 0 bases from V and 2 bases from J, leaving 9 bases between. The CDR3 sequence is 14 residues long. The germline CDR1 and CDR2 sequences are SGHRS and YFSETQ.

This clone was observed a single time. The chain recombines TRBV11-2 with TRBJ2-5; 8 bases map to TRBD1. Germline V gene data show CDR1 as SGHAT and CDR2 as FQNNGV. Germline trimming cut 5 bases from V and 2 bases from J; bases unmatched to any gene: 13. This CDR3 is 17 amino acids long. CDR3: CASSLGGRTGSQETQYF. The CDR3 region has the DNA TGTGCCAGCAGCCTAGGGGGGCGGACAGGGTCTCAAGAGACCCAGTACTTC.

The chain is built from TRBV19 and TRBJ1-2; no reliable D call. The CDR3 is 15 residues long. V lost 9 bases, J lost 4 bases, and 21 bases lay in between. Germline V gene sequence: CDR1 LNHDA, CDR2 SQIVND (reference sequence). CDR3 sequence reads: CASQKRSEKVYGYTF. For the CDR3, the DNA is TGTGCCAGCCAGAAGCGATCCGAAAAGGTCTATGGCTACACCTTC.

The V and J genes are TRBV14 and TRBJ1-2; no clear D gene. The CDR3 spans 15 residues. V was clipped by 1 base and J by 4 bases, with 13 bases between them. CDR1 and CDR2 from the germline V gene are SGHDN and FVKESK. CDR3 residues: CASSQGPLMTYGYTF. Here the CDR3 DNA reads TGTGCCAGCAGCCAAGGGCCCCTAATGACCTATGGCTACACCTTC.

The rearrangement uses TRBV24-1 and TRBJ2-3; either TRBD1 or TRBD2 may fit D (5 bases each). Germline lookup yields CDR1 KGHDR and CDR2 SFDVKD. Trimming pared 1 base from V and 4 bases from J, leaving 14 bases between. The CDR3 sequence is 16 residues long. The DNA for the CDR3 is TGTGCCACCAGTGATTTTACAGGAGGATACGCAGATACGCAGTATTTT. Encoded protein: CATSDFTGGYADTQYF.

Remarks on this clone: The sample holds other DNA sequences that translate to the same CDR3. The gene calls are TRBV5-5 and TRBJ1-1, with D unclear. Trimming cost V 0 bases and J 3 bases, with 6 bases left between them. Germline assignment: CDR1 SGHKS and CDR2 YYEKEE (reference sequence). The CDR3 sequence is 13 residues long. CDR3 protein: CASSLGGDTEAFF. The CDR3 bases are TGTGCCAGCAGCTTGGGCGGGGACACTGAAGCTTTCTTT.